The rows below give T cell receptor beta chains drawn from one sample of a study of blood T cell repertoires in COVID-19. This table comes from immunoSEQ multiplex PCR, and its TCRdb copy is limited to in-frame clones, with some not included. Altogether 150,000 to 200,000 clones are present, more than 70% being singletons, with the ten largest covering about 6%. Specimen: PBMCs or T cells enriched from blood (not recorded which). All receptors derive from a man in his forties or fifties who had recovered from COVID-19. The CDR3 runs from the conserved cysteine through the conserved F or W. A D gene is named only where the DNA matches it firmly. Clone size is given for some rows only: seen once, a few or many times, or a class if the clone is expanded.

V gene	D gene	J gene	clone size	CDR3 protein	CDR3 DNA
TRBV14	TRBD2	TRBJ2-2	once	CASSQERGLAGNTGELFF	TGTGCCAGCAGCCAAGAACGGGGACTAGCGGGGAACACCGGGGAGCTGTTTTTT
TRBV5-8	-	TRBJ2-6	many	CASSELGGANVLTF	TGTGCCAGCAGCGAACTAGGAGGGGCCAACGTCCTGACTTTC
TRBV7-9	TRBD2	TRBJ2-1	once	CASSQGLAVYNEQFF	TGTGCCAGCAGCCAGGGACTAGCGGTCTACAATGAGCAGTTCTTC
TRBV7-9	-	TRBJ1-6	few	CASSSNSPLHF	TGTGCCAGCAGCTCAAATTCACCCCTCCACTTT
TRBV7-6	-	TRBJ2-3	-	CASSFPADTQYF	TGTGCCAGCAGCTTTCCGGCAGATACGCAGTATTTT
TRBV9	TRBD1	TRBJ1-3	-	CASSVDRGGNTIYF	TGTGCCAGCAGCGTAGACAGGGGAGGAAACACCATATATTTT
TRBV14	TRBD2	TRBJ2-1	-	CASSQDRSLAGGRYNEQFF	TGTGCCAGCAGCCAAGATCGTAGCCTAGCGGGGGGAAGATACAATGAGCAGTTCTTC
TRBV7-8	-	TRBJ1-2	-	CASSLYGGSYGYTF	TGTGCCAGCAGCTTATACGGGGGGAGCTATGGCTACACCTTC
TRBV9	TRBD1	TRBJ1-4	-	CASSPRQGAANEKLFF	TGTGCCAGCAGCCCCAGACAGGGGGCGGCTAATGAAAAACTGTTTTTT
TRBV28	-	TRBJ1-2	-	CASSRDIYGYTF	TGTGCCAGCAGCCGGGACATCTACGGCTACACCTTC
TRBV30	TRBD2	TRBJ2-1	-	CAWSRLAGDNEQFF	TGTGCCTGGAGCAGGCTAGCGGGGGACAATGAGCAGTTCTTC
TRBV6-5	-	TRBJ2-3	-	CASKTDPGADTQYF	TGTGCCAGCAAGACCGATCCTGGAGCAGATACGCAGTATTTT
TRBV6-4	TRBD2	TRBJ2-1	-	CASSDVAGLNEQFF	TGTGCCAGCAGTGACGTAGCGGGGTTAAATGAGCAGTTCTTC
TRBV2	-	TRBJ2-3	-	CASKTGGGTDTQYF	TGTGCCAGCAAAACAGGGGGGGGCACAGATACGCAGTATTTT
TRBV13	TRBD1	TRBJ1-4	few	CASSLGNRGVSNEKLFF	TGTGCCAGCAGCTTAGGCAACAGGGGAGTGAGTAATGAAAAACTGTTTTTT
TRBV7-9	-	TRBJ2-2	-	CASSFNARTGELFF	TGTGCCAGCAGCTTCAACGCGAGAACCGGGGAGCTGTTTTTT
TRBV12-5	-	TRBJ1-1	-	CASGLLGSTEAFF	TGTGCTAGTGGTTTGTTGGGGAGCACTGAAGCTTTCTTT
TRBV7-7	-	TRBJ2-1	-	CASSSGPPHEQFF	TGTGCCAGCAGCTCGGGTCCCCCTCATGAGCAGTTCTTC
TRBV7-9	-	TRBJ1-2	-	CASSPPGVYYGYTF	TGTGCCAGCAGCCCCCCGGGGGTTTACTATGGCTACACCTTC
TRBV18	-	TRBJ1-5	-	CASSPPGADGRIRPQHF	TGTGCCAGCTCACCACCGGGGGCGGACGGACGCATTAGGCCCCAGCATTTT
TRBV7-9	-	TRBJ1-4	many	CASSLVGREGEKLFF	TGTGCCAGCAGCTTAGTCGGCAGGGAAGGGGAAAAACTGTTTTTT
TRBV19	TRBD2	TRBJ2-1	-	CASRLRLAGVNEQFF	TGTGCCAGTAGGCTTAGACTAGCGGGGGTCAATGAGCAGTTCTTC
TRBV9	-	TRBJ2-3	-	CASSPILASTQYF	TGTGCCAGCAGCCCTATCCTAGCAAGTACGCAGTATTTT
TRBV6-6	TRBD1	TRBJ1-6	-	CASRTGPNSPLHF	TGTGCCAGCAGGACAGGGCCAAATTCACCCCTCCACTTT
TRBV10-3	TRBD2	TRBJ2-5	few	CAISGTAGGSETQYF	TGTGCCATCAGTGGCACAGCGGGGGGGTCAGAGACCCAGTACTTC
TRBV29-1	TRBD1	TRBJ1-1	few	CSVEGAGGTEAFF	TGCAGCGTTGAAGGGGCAGGGGGCACTGAAGCTTTCTTT
TRBV30	-	TRBJ1-5	-	CAWSAGRKPQHF	TGTGCCTGGAGTGCAGGGAGGAAGCCCCAGCATTTT
TRBV5-1	-	TRBJ2-2	-	CASRQLGGELFF	TGCGCCAGCAGACAGTTAGGCGGGGAGCTGTTTTTT
TRBV5-1	-	TRBJ2-1	few	CASSLDTSPYNEQFF	TGCGCCAGCAGCTTGGACACTAGCCCCTACAATGAGCAGTTCTTC
TRBV28	-	TRBJ1-1	-	CASSAPGTQNTEAFF	TGTGCCAGCAGTGCTCCCGGGACACAGAACACTGAAGCTTTCTTT
TRBV7-8	-	TRBJ2-3	-	CASTQGRGGTDTQYF	TGTGCCAGCACCCAGGGAAGAGGAGGCACAGATACGCAGTATTTT
TRBV27	-	TRBJ2-2	few	CASSFRTRTGELFF	TGTGCCAGCAGTTTCCGGACACGAACCGGGGAGCTGTTTTTT
TRBV7-2	TRBD1	TRBJ2-7	-	CASSPNSQGAVYEQYF	TGTGCCAGCAGCCCGAACTCACAGGGGGCGGTGTACGAGCAGTACTTC
TRBV7-9	TRBD1	TRBJ1-2	-	CASSTPGTANNYGYTF	TGTGCCAGCAGCACACCCGGGACAGCGAATAACTATGGCTACACCTTC
TRBV12-2	-	TRBJ2-3	-	CASRLGRLDTQYF	TGTGCAAGTCGCTTAGGTCGGTTAGATACGCAGTATTTT
TRBV6-5	-	TRBJ1-3	-	CASSRRRLSGNTIYF	TGTGCCAGCAGCCGAAGGAGGCTCTCTGGAAACACCATATATTTT
TRBV7-9	-	TRBJ2-2	-	CASSLIQVNTGELFF	TGTGCCAGCAGCTTAATCCAGGTTAACACCGGGGAGCTGTTTTTT
TRBV2	-	TRBJ1-5	-	CASSNTRSNQPQHF	TGTGCCAGCAGCAACACGAGGAGCAATCAGCCCCAGCATTTT
TRBV28	-	TRBJ1-4	once	CASKGQTPTNEKLFF	TGTGCCAGCAAAGGACAGACTCCAACTAATGAAAAACTGTTTTTT
TRBV7-8	-	TRBJ1-6	few	CASSLVRTANSPLHF	TGTGCCAGCAGCTTAGTGAGAACAGCTAATTCACCCCTCCACTTT
TRBV2	TRBD1	TRBJ2-2	-	CASSPRTGGIGTGELFF	TGTGCCAGCAGTCCTAGGACAGGGGGCATAGGAACCGGGGAGCTGTTTTTT
TRBV5-1	TRBD1	TRBJ1-2	-	CASSPGQGGSIDGYTF	TGCGCCAGCAGTCCCGGACAGGGAGGTTCTATTGATGGCTACACCTTC
TRBV7-9	TRBD1	TRBJ1-1	-	CASSLAGGGRSTEAFF	TGTGCCAGCAGCTTAGCAGGGGGCGGGAGGAGCACTGAAGCTTTCTTT
TRBV18	TRBD1	TRBJ2-7	-	CASSPASGGLISVLTF	TGTGCCAGCTCACCGGCCTCAGGGGGCCTGATTTCGGTCCTCACCTTC
TRBV12-5	-	TRBJ1-1	-	CASGLYRLSINTEAFF	TGTGCTAGTGGTTTGTACCGGTTATCCATCAACACTGAAGCTTTCTTT
TRBV7-8	TRBD2	TRBJ2-1	-	CASSFGGGAVYEQFF	TGTGCCAGCAGCTTCGGCGGGGGGGCGGTCTATGAGCAGTTCTTC
TRBV24-1	-	TRBJ1-6	-	CATSAAGPNNSPLHF	TGTGCCACCAGTGCCGCGGGACCGAATAATTCACCCCTCCACTTT
TRBV5-1	-	TRBJ1-2	-	CASSLAQTNYGYTF	TGCGCCAGCAGCTTGGCGCAGACTAACTATGGCTACACCTTC
TRBV5-1	TRBD1	TRBJ2-2	once	CASSPDRGDTGELFF	TGCGCCAGCAGCCCGGACAGGGGGGACACCGGGGAGCTGTTTTTT
TRBV4-2	TRBD2	TRBJ2-1	few	CASSQLSGLATNEQFF	TGTGCCAGCAGCCAGTTGTCCGGACTAGCGACGAATGAGCAGTTCTTC
TRBV24-1	-	TRBJ2-1	-	CATSDEFVGDYNEQFF	TGTGCCACCAGTGATGAGTTCGTCGGGGATTACAATGAGCAGTTCTTC
TRBV19	-	TRBJ1-3	-	CASSSGGLSGNTIYF	TGTGCCAGTAGTTCCGGGGGACTCTCTGGAAACACCATATATTTT
TRBV30	-	TRBJ1-2	once	CARLSSVNYGYTF	TGTGCCCGCCTTTCCAGCGTTAACTATGGCTACACCTTC
TRBV7-8	TRBD2	TRBJ2-1	-	CASSRRLGEGEQFF	TGTGCCAGCAGCCGCAGACTAGGGGAGGGTGAGCAGTTCTTC
TRBV19	-	TRBJ1-6	-	CASSTGLGSPLHF	TGTGCCAGTAGTACAGGGTTGGGATCACCCCTCCACTTT
TRBV5-1	TRBD1	TRBJ2-2	-	CASRGTGGNTGELFF	TGCGCCAGCAGGGGGACAGGGGGCAACACCGGGGAGCTGTTTTTT
TRBV18	TRBD1	TRBJ1-2	-	CASSSMGQGAWGYTF	TGTGCCAGCTCATCGATGGGACAGGGGGCTTGGGGCTACACCTTC